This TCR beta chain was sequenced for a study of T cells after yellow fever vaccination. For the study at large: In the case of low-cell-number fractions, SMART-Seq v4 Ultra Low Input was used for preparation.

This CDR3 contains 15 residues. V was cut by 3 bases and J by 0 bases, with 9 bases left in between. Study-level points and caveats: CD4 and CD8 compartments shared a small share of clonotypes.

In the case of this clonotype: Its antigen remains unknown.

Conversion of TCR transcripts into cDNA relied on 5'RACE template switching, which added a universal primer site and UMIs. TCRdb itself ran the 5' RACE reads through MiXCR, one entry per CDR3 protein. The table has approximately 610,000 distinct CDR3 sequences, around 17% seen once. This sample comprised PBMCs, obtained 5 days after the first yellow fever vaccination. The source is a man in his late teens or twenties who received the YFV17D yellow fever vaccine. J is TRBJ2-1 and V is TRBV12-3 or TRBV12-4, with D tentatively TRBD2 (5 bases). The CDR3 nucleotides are TGTGCCAGCAGTTTCCGGGGTGACTCCTACAATGAGCAGTTCTTC. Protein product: CASSFRGDSYNEQFF.